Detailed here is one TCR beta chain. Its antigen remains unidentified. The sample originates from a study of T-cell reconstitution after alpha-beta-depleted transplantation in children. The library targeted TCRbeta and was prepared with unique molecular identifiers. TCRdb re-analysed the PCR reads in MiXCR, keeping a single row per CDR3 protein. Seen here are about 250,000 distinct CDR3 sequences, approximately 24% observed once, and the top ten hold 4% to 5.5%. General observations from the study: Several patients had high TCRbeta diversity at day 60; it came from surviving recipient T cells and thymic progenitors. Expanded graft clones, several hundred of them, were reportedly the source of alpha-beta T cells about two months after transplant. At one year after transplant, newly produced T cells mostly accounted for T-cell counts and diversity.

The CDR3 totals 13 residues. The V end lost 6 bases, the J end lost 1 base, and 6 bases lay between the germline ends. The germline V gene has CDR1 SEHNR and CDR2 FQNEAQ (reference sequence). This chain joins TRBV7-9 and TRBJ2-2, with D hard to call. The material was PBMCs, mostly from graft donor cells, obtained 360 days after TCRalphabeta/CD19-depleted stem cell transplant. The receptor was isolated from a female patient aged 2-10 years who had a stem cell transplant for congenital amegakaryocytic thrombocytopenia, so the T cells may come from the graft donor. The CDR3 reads CASSYRNTGELFF. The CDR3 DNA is TGTGCCAGCAGTTACAGGAACACCGGGGAGCTGTTTTTT.